The 9 T cell receptor beta chains in this list originate from one sample, sequenced in a study of blood T cell repertoires in COVID-19. Repertoires were generated with immunoSEQ multiplex PCR, while TCRdb's copy carries only in-frame clones and drops some. The table shows about 270,000 clones, with nearly 85% occurring only once. Material for sequencing was peripheral blood. The receptors shown here come from a human donor in a cohort sampled during active COVID-19.

This rearrangement joins TRBV6-1 to TRBJ2-3, with 8 bases identical to TRBD2. The CDR3 is 18 amino acids. Trimming removed 1 base from V and 3 bases from J; junction bases left unmatched: 12. The germline gives CDR1 MNHNS, CDR2 SASEGT. In nucleotides, the CDR3 is TGTGCCAGCAGTGAAGAATCCCCGCTAGCGGGTAAGACAGATACGCAGTATTTT. It specifies CASSEESPLAGKTDTQYF.

V gene TRBV9 combines with J gene TRBJ2-3; possibly TRBD1 for D (5 bases). Between the trimmed V and J ends, which lost 4 bases and 2 bases, there was a span of 14 bases. Looked up from germline, CDR1 is SGDLS and CDR2 is YYNGEE. The CDR3 is 15 residues long. The CDR3 sequence: CASSIWGSFTDTQYF. CDR3 bases: TGTGCCAGCAGCATTTGGGGCAGTTTCACAGATACGCAGTATTTT.

This clone was seen once. CDR3 sequence: CASSFDTSGSGELFF. Here the CDR3 DNA reads TGTGCCAGCAGTTTCGACACTAGCGGGTCCGGGGAGCTGTTTTTT. The genes are TRBV6-6 and TRBJ2-2; 9 nucleotides match TRBD2. J gave up 6 bases and V 4 bases, and 6 bases lay outside the gene matches. The germline CDR1 and CDR2 sequences are MNHNY and SVGAGI (reference sequence). This CDR3 has 15 residues.

The chain recombines TRBV7-9 with TRBJ2-7, with TRBD1 identical over 7 bases. Germline trimming cut 1 base from V and 2 bases from J; bases unmatched to any gene: 5. The length of the CDR3 is 15 residues. Per germline, CDR1 SEHNR and CDR2 FQNEAQ (reference sequence). The CDR3 coding sequence is TGTGCCAGCAGCTTAGATCGGCAGGGGGCCTACGAGCAGTACTTC. Translating it yields CASSLDRQGAYEQYF.

The DNA for the CDR3 is TGCGCCAGCAGCTGGACAGAAGGGGAATGGGGAGAGACCCAGTACTTC. As protein: CASSWTEGEWGETQYF. The chain employs TRBV5-1 and TRBJ2-5; D is perhaps TRBD1 (6 bases). The CDR3 totals 16 residues. Germline CDR1 is SGHRS and CDR2 is YFSETQ. V was cut by 3 bases and J by 4 bases, with 19 bases left in between.

The DNA of the CDR3 is TGCGCCAGCACAGGGTTGGGCATGAACACTGAAGCTTTCTTT. Translating it yields CASTGLGMNTEAFF. This chain connects TRBV10-2 to TRBJ1-1, with a possible D match to TRBD1 (5 bases). CDR1 is WSHSY and CDR2 is SAAADI in the germline V gene. The CDR3 consists of 14 residues. The V and J ends lost 7 bases and 0 bases respectively, with 12 bases between them.

Comments on this clone: The sample carries other DNA sequences with the same CDR3. This chain connects TRBV19 to TRBJ1-5; perhaps TRBD1 as D (5 bases). The V and J ends lost 3 bases and 2 bases respectively, with 5 bases between them. Germline lookup yields CDR1 LNHDA and CDR2 SQIVND (reference sequence). This CDR3 is 13 amino acids long. The CDR3 region has the DNA TGTGCCAGTAGTATCAGGGGCAATCAGCCCCAGCATTTT. Translating it yields CASSIRGNQPQHF.

The V gene is TRBV12-5, the J gene TRBJ1-4; D is uncertain. Germline V gene data show CDR1 as LGHNT and CDR2 as FRNRAP. The germline V and J ends were trimmed by 4 bases and 5 bases, with 20 bases remaining between them. The CDR3 is 17 residues long. CDR3 DNA sequence: TGTGCTAGTGGTTCCCTTCGTATCGGCGGACTCAATGAAAAACTGTTTTTT. Encoded protein: CASGSLRIGGLNEKLFF.

The rearrangement uses TRBV5-4 and TRBJ2-1; D remains unclear. This CDR3 spans 14 amino acids. The germline V and J ends were trimmed by 0 bases and 9 bases, with 13 bases remaining between them. CDR1 and CDR2 from the germline V gene are SGHNT and YYREEE (reference sequence). This CDR3 reads CASSLGGTMGEQFF. The CDR3 coding sequence is TGTGCCAGCAGCTTGGGAGGTACGATGGGTGAGCAGTTCTTC.